A selection of T cell receptor beta chains follows, all from one sample in a study of blood T cell repertoires in COVID-19. Sequencing used immunoSEQ multiplex PCR; TCRdb keeps in-frame clones, though not all of them. The data contain over 200,000 clones, 65% to 85% of them singletons. The sequenced sample was PBMCs or T cells enriched from blood (not recorded which). The receptors stem from a woman in her forties who had recovered from COVID-19. CDR3s include the opening cysteine and the closing phenylalanine or tryptophan.

V gene: TRBV5-6
J gene: TRBJ1-1
CDR3 protein: CASSRDTQGGAFF

V gene: TRBV30
J gene: TRBJ2-3
CDR3 protein: CAWSNPRTGRDGTDTQYF

V gene: TRBV3-1/TRBV3-2
J gene: TRBJ1-6
CDR3 protein: CASRGGQGWNSPLHF

V gene: TRBV5-1
J gene: TRBJ2-2
CDR3 protein: CASSLAERETPGELFF

V gene: TRBV5-1
J gene: TRBJ2-7
CDR3 protein: CASSIGLAAVSYEQYF

V gene: TRBV9
J gene: TRBJ2-7
CDR3 protein: CASGQGYEQYF

V gene: TRBV28
J gene: TRBJ1-5
CDR3 protein: CASSPGGAGQPQHF

V gene: TRBV30
J gene: TRBJ2-1
CDR3 protein: CAWGMGLAGYNEQFF

V gene: TRBV28
J gene: TRBJ1-4
CDR3 protein: CASSLILPQGQLFF

V gene: TRBV28
J gene: TRBJ1-2
CDR3 protein: CASSLGAGGGNRYGYTF

V gene: TRBV29-1
J gene: TRBJ1-2
CDR3 protein: CSVDGQAYGYTF

V gene: TRBV7-6
J gene: TRBJ2-5
CDR3 protein: CASSLYGTATQETQYF

V gene: TRBV18
J gene: TRBJ2-5
CDR3 protein: CASSPPGGGPQETQYF

V gene: TRBV7-9
J gene: TRBJ2-2
CDR3 protein: CASSSGTSNTGELFF

V gene: TRBV12-3/TRBV12-4
J gene: TRBJ2-5
CDR3 protein: CASSLRREGQYF

V gene: TRBV12-3/TRBV12-4
J gene: TRBJ2-1
CDR3 protein: CASSSKTPFF

V gene: TRBV6-5
J gene: TRBJ2-3
CDR3 protein: CASRDSGSTDTQYF

V gene: TRBV29-1
J gene: TRBJ1-4
CDR3 protein: CSVIDRSEKLFF

V gene: TRBV27
J gene: TRBJ1-1
CDR3 protein: CASSLSGVVTEAFF

V gene: TRBV30
J gene: TRBJ2-2
CDR3 protein: CAWRSRRELAGELFF

V gene: TRBV7-7
J gene: TRBJ2-1
CDR3 protein: CASSQSRGGEQFF

V gene: TRBV5-1
J gene: TRBJ2-3
CDR3 protein: CASRRTSAQTDTQYF

V gene: TRBV20-1
J gene: TRBJ2-7
CDR3 protein: CSASTGGKPYEQYF

V gene: TRBV18
J gene: TRBJ2-5
CDR3 protein: CASSPGVLLGGETQYF

V gene: TRBV2
J gene: TRBJ2-1
CDR3 protein: CASNPQREAYNEQFF

V gene: TRBV28
J gene: TRBJ2-3
CDR3 protein: CASSSGGTDTQYF

V gene: TRBV2
J gene: TRBJ2-1
CDR3 protein: CASSEERLAGEQFF

V gene: TRBV5-1
J gene: TRBJ1-1
CDR3 protein: CASSSTGGTEAFF

V gene: TRBV5-1
J gene: TRBJ1-1
CDR3 protein: CASSLAVGARGAFF

V gene: TRBV5-1
J gene: TRBJ2-2
CDR3 protein: CASSLWTGDTGELFF

V gene: TRBV19
J gene: TRBJ2-2
CDR3 protein: CASKGGQGNTGELFF

V gene: TRBV6-5
J gene: TRBJ2-7
CDR3 protein: CASSYGDPGQVYEQYF

V gene: TRBV11-2
J gene: TRBJ1-1
CDR3 protein: CASSLDKGAGAFF

V gene: TRBV10-3
J gene: TRBJ2-2
CDR3 protein: CAITEDRNTGELFF

V gene: TRBV24-1
J gene: TRBJ2-6
CDR3 protein: CATSVGGSGANVLTF

V gene: TRBV10-3
J gene: TRBJ1-2
CDR3 protein: CAISDPNYGYTF

V gene: TRBV7-8
J gene: TRBJ2-3
CDR3 protein: CASSSQGSTDTQYF

V gene: TRBV19
J gene: TRBJ1-6
CDR3 protein: CASRKISSYNSPLHF

V gene: TRBV27
J gene: TRBJ2-2
CDR3 protein: CATQGATGELFF

V gene: TRBV11-3
J gene: TRBJ2-1
CDR3 protein: CASSSQEGIAGDSNEQFF

V gene: TRBV7-8
J gene: TRBJ1-4
CDR3 protein: CASSSTGPRSTNEKLFF

V gene: TRBV10-2
J gene: TRBJ1-1
CDR3 protein: CASSDSGDFNTEAFF